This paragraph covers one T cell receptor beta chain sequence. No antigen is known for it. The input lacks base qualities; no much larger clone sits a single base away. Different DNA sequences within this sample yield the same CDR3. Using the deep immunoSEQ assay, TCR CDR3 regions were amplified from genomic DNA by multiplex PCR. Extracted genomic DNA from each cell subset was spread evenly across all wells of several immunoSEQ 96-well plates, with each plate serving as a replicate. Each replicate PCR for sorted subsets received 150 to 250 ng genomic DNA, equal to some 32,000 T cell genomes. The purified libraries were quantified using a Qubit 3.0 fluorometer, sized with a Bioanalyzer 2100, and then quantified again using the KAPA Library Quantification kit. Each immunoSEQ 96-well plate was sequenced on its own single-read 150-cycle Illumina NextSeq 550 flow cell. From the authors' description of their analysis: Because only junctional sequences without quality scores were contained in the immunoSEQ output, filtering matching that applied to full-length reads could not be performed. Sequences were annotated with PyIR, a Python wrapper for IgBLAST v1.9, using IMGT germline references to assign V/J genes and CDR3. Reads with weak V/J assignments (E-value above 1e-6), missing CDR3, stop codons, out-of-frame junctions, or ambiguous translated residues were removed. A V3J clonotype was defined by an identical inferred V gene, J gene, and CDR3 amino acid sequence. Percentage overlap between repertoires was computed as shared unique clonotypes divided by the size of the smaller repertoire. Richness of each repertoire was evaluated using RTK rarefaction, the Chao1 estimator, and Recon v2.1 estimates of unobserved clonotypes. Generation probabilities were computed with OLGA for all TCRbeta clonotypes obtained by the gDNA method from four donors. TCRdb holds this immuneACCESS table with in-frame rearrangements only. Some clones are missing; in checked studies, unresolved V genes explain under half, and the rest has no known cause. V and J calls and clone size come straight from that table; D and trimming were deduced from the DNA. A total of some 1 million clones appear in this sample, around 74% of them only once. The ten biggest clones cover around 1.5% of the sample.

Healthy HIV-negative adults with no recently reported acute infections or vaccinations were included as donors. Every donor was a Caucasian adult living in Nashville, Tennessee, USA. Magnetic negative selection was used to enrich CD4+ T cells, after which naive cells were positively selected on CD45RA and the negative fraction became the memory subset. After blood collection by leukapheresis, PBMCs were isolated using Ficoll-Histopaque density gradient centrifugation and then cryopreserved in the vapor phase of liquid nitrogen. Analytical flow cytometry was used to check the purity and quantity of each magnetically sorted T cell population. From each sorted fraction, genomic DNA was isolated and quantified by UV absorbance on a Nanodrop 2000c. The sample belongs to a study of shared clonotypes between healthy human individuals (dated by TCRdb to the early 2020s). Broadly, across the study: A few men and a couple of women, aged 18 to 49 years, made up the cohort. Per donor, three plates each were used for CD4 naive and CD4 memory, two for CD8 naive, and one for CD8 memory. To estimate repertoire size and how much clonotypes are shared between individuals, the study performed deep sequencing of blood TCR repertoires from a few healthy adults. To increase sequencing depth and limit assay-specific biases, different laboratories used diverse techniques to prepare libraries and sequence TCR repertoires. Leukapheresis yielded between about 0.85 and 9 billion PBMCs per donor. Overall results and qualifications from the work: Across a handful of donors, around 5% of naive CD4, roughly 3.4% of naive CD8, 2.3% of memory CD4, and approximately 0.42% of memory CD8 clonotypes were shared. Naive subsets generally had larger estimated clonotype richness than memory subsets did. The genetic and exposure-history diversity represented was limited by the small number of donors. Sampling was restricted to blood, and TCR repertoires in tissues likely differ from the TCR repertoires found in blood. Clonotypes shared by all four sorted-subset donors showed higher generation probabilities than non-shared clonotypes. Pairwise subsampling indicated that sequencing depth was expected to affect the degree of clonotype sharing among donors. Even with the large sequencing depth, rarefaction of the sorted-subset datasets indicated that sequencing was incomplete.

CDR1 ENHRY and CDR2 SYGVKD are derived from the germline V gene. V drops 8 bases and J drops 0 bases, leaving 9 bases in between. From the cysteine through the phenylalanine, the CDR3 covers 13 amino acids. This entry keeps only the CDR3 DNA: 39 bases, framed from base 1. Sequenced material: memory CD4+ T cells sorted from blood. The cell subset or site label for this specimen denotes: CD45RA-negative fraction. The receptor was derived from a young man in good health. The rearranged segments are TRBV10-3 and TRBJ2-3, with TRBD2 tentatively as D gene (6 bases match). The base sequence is TGTGCCATCCGGGGGACTAGCACAGATACGCAGTATTTT. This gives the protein CAIRGTSTDTQYF.